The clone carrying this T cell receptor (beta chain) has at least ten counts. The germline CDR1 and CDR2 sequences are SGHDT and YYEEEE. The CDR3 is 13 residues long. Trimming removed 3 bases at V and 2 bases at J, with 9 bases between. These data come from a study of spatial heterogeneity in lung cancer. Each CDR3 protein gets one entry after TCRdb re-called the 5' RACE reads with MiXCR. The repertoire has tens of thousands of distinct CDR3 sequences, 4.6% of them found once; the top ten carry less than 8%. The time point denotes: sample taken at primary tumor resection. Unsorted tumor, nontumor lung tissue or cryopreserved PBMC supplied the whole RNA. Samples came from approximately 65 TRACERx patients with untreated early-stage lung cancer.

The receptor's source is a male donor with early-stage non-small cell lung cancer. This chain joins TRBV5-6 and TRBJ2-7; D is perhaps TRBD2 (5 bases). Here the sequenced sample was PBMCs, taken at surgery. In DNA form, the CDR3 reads TGTGCCAGCAGCTCCGACGGGGCCTACGAGCAGTACTTC. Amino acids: CASSSDGAYEQYF.